This TCR beta chain was sequenced in a study of shared clonotypes between healthy human individuals (dated by TCRdb to 2018 to 2021). Study-level background: The cohort comprised a couple of women and three men aged 18 to 49 years. Leukapheresis yielded between about 0.8 and 8.9 billion PBMCs per donor. To increase sequencing depth and limit assay-specific biases, TCR repertoire library preparation and sequencing were carried out by different laboratories using diverse techniques. Blood TCR repertoires of about 5 healthy adults were deeply sequenced to estimate repertoire size and the extent of clonotype sharing between individuals. The research as a whole found: Pairwise subsampling indicated that sequencing depth was expected to affect the degree of clonotype sharing among donors. Sampling was limited to blood, and TCR repertoires in tissue likely differ from TCR repertoires in blood. The small number of donors limited the genetic and exposure-history diversity represented.

With respect to this clone: This receptor's antigen is unknown. There are no base qualities to consult, and no much larger clone falls within one base.

The donors were healthy, HIV-negative adults with no recently reported acute infections or vaccinations. Every donor was a Caucasian adult residing in Nashville, Tennessee, USA. In the unsorted samples, around 81 million PBMCs were counted, and genomic DNA was extracted using the QIAamp DNA Blood Mini kit. After blood collection by leukapheresis, PBMCs were isolated using Ficoll-Histopaque density gradient centrifugation and then cryopreserved in the vapor phase of liquid nitrogen. Using the deep immunoSEQ assay, multiplex PCR amplified TCR CDR3 regions from genomic DNA. Extracted genomic DNA from each cell subset was spread evenly across all wells of several immunoSEQ 96-well plates, with each plate serving as a replicate. For unsorted PBMC, around 300 ng genomic DNA, equal to 30,000 or so T cell genomes, was loaded into each replicate PCR. Genomic DNA from unsorted PBMC was sequenced over ten immunoSEQ deep assay plates. Purified libraries were quantified with a Qubit 3.0 fluorometer, sized on a Bioanalyzer 2100, and re-quantified with the KAPA Library Quantification kit. A separate single-read 150-cycle Illumina NextSeq 550 flow cell was used to sequence each immunoSEQ 96-well plate. Regarding the original processing steps: The immunoSEQ output contained only junctional sequences without quality scores, so filtering could not match that applied to full-length reads. Sequences were annotated with PyIR, a Python wrapper for IgBLAST v1.9, using IMGT germline references to assign V/J genes and CDR3. Reads with weak V/J assignments (E-value above 1e-6), missing CDR3, stop codons, out-of-frame junctions, or ambiguous translated residues were removed. V3J clonotypes were defined as sequences sharing the same inferred V gene, J gene, and CDR3 amino acid sequence. Percentage overlap between repertoires was computed as shared unique clonotypes divided by the size of the smaller repertoire. Three approaches were used to assess repertoire richness: RTK rarefaction, the Chao1 estimator, and Recon v2.1 estimates of unobserved clonotypes. What TCRdb holds here is the immuneACCESS table cut down to in-frame rearrangements. Part of the clones is not present; checked against another copy, under half of the missing clones reflect an unresolved V gene, and the others are unexplained. From that table come the V and J calls and clone size; the DNA was used to work out D and trimming. The sample has 450,000 to 500,000 clones on record, about 78% of them singletons. Together, the top ten hold around 11% of the sample.

CDR1 and CDR2 were assigned from the germline V gene (reference sequence) as GTSNPN and SVGIG. CDR3 length: 15 amino acids, cysteine to phenylalanine. Of the read, only the CDR3 DNA is kept; its 45 bases are in frame from base 1. V loses 5 bases at its end and J loses 4 bases; junction bases beyond the gene matches: 12. Sequencing input: PBMCs. In this chain, TRBV30 is recombined with TRBJ1-2; TRBD1 matches 8 bases in the middle. The sequence derives from a woman aged 40 to 50 in good health. Some clones in this sample may be carry-over from other donors' samples. DNA sequence: TGTGCCTGGGACCTAGGACAGGGTTTATTCTATGGCTACACCTTC. The resulting protein is CAWDLGQGLFYGYTF.